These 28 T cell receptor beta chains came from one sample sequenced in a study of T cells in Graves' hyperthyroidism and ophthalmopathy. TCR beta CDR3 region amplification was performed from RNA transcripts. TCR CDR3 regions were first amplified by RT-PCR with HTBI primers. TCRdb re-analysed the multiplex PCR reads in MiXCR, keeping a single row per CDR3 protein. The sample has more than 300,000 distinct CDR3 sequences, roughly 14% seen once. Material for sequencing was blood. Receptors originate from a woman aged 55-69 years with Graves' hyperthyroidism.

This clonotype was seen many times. The CDR3: CATSRDRGTSGRGFTDTQYF. CDR3 nucleotide sequence: TGTGCCACCAGCAGAGATCGGGGGACTAGCGGGAGAGGTTTCACAGATACGCAGTATTTT. The rearrangement joins TRBV15 to TRBJ2-3, with TRBD2 identical over 14 bases. With 0 bases clipped from V and 2 bases from J, the junction kept 10 bases outside the gene matches. In germline, CDR1 is LNHNV, CDR2 YYDKDF (reference sequence). The CDR3 totals 20 residues.

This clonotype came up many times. CDR3 amino acids: CASSQAETGGARGYTF. CDR3 bases: TGTGCCAGCAGCCAAGCTGAAACAGGGGGCGCGCGGGGCTACACCTTC. This chain connects TRBV3-1 to TRBJ1-2; 9 positions match TRBD1. The germline CDR1 and CDR2 sequences are LGHDT and YNNKEL (reference sequence). The V and J ends lost 1 base and 8 bases, in that order; junction bases with no gene match: 11. The length of the CDR3 is 16 residues. Looking up the rest from reference TRBV3-1 and TRBJ1-2 gives the full variable domain: DTAVSQTPKYLVTQMGNDKSIKCEQNLGHDTMYWYKQDSKKFLKIMFSYNNKELIINETVPNRFSPKSPDKAHLNLHINSLELGDSAVYFCASSQAETGGARGYTFGSGTRLTVV.

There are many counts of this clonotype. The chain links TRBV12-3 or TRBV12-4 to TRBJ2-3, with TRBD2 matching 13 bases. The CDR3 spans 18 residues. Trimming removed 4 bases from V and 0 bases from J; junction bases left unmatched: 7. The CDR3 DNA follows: TGTGCCAGCAGTTCACAAACTAGCGGGAGGGCTAGCACAGATACGCAGTATTTT. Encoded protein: CASSSQTSGRASTDTQYF.

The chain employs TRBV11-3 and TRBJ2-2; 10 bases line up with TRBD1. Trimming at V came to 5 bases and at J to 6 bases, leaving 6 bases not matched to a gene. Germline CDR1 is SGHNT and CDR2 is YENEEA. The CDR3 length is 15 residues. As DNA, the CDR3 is TGTGCCAGCAGCCTCGGACAGGGGGGGGCCGGGGAGCTGTTTTTT. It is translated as CASSLGQGGAGELFF. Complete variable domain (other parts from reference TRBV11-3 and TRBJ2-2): EAGVVQSPRYKIIEKKQPVAFWCNPISGHNTLYWYLQNLGQGPELLIRYENEEAVDDSQLPKDRFSAERLKGVDSTLKIQPAELGDSAVYLCASSLGQGGAGELFFGEGSRLTVL.

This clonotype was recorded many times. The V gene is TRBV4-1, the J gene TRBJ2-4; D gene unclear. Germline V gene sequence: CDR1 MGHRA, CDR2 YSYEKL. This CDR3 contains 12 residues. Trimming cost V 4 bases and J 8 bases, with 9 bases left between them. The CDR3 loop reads CASSPGRYIQYF. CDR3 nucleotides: TGCGCCAGCAGCCCGGGCCGGTACATTCAGTACTTC.

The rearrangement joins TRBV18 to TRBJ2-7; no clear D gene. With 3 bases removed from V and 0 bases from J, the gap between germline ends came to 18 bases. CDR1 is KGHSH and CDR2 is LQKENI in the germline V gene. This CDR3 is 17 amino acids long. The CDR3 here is CASSPSLSDESSYEQYF. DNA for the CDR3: TGTGCCAGCTCACCTTCCCTTTCGGACGAAAGCTCCTACGAGCAGTACTTC.

This chain's CDR3 is CSARDGTGRQFF. The CDR3 nucleotides are TGCAGTGCTAGAGATGGGACAGGTCGTCAGTTCTTC. The chain combines TRBV20-1 with TRBJ2-1; 8 nucleotides align to TRBD1. Germline CDR1 and CDR2: DFQATT and SNEGSKA (reference sequence). The junction had 5 bases not matched to a gene; V was cut back by 0 bases and J by 13 bases. The CDR3 loop spans 12 amino acids.

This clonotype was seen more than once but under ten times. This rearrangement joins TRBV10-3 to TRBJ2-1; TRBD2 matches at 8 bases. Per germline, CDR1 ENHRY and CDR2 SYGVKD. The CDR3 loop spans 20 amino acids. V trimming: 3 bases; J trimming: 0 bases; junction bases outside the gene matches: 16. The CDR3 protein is CAISEGQSGGSRGSYNEQFF. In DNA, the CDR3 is TGTGCCATCAGTGAAGGACAGAGCGGGGGAAGCAGGGGCTCCTACAATGAGCAGTTCTTC.

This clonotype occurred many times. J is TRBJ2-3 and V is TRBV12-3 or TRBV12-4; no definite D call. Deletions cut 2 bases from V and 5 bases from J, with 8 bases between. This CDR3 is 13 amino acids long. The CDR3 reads CASSLIGRDTQYF. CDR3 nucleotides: TGTGCCAGCAGTTTAATCGGCAGAGATACGCAGTATTTT.

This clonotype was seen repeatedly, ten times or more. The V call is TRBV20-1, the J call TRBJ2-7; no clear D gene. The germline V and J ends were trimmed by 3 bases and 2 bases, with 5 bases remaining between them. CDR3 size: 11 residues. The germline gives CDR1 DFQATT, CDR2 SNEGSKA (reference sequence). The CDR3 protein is CSASDPYEQYF. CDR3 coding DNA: TGCAGTGCTAGTGACCCCTACGAGCAGTACTTC.

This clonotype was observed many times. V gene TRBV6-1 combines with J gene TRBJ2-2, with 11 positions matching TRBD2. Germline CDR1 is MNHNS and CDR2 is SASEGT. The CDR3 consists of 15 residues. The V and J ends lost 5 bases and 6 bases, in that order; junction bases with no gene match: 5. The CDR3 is CASSSLAGGSGELFF. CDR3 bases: TGTGCCAGCAGTTCCCTAGCGGGAGGCTCCGGGGAGCTGTTTTTT.

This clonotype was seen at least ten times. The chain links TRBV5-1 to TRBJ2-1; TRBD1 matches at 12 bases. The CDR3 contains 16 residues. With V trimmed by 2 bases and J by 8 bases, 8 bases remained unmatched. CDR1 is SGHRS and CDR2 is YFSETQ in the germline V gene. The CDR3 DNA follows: TGCGCCAGCAGCTTAACCGGGACAGGGGGCTGGGATGAGCAGTTCTTC. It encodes CASSLTGTGGWDEQFF.

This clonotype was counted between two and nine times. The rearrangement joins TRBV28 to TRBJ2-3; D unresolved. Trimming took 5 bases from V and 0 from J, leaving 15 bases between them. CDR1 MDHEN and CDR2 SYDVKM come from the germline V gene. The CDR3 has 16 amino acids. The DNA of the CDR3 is TGTGCCAGCAGTATGTCTCCGGTGACTAGCACAGATACGCAGTATTTT. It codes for CASSMSPVTSTDTQYF.

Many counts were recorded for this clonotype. DNA of the CDR3: TGTGCCAGCAGTTTTTGGGGGGGTGGTCAGCCCCAGCATTTT. As protein: CASSFWGGGQPQHF. This rearrangement joins TRBV12-3 or TRBV12-4 to TRBJ1-5, with D perhaps matching TRBD1 (5 bases). The CDR3 has 14 residues. V was trimmed by 3 bases and J by 6 bases, leaving 12 bases between them.

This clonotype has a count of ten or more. CDR3 residues: CSVELGAVYNEQFF. Here the CDR3 DNA reads TGCAGCGTTGAATTGGGGGCGGTCTACAATGAGCAGTTCTTC. V is TRBV29-1 and J is TRBJ2-1, with D tentatively TRBD1 (6 bases). V was clipped by 2 bases and J by 3 bases, with 11 bases between them. CDR1 is SQVTM, CDR2 ANQGSEA, per germline. This CDR3 has 14 residues.

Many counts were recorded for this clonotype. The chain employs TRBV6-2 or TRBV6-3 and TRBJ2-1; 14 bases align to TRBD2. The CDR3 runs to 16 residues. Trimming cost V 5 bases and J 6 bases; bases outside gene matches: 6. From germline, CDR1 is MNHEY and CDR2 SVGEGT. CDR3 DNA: TGTGCCAGCAGTGACGGGACTAGCGGGAGAGGCAATGAGCAGTTCTTC. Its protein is CASSDGTSGRGNEQFF.

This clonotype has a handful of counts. CDR3 nucleotides: TGTGCCAGCAGCCCGACAGGTTACCTCTCCTACGAGCAGTACTTC. This translates into CASSPTGYLSYEQYF. The chain is built from TRBV16 and TRBJ2-7; the D gene is possibly TRBD1 (6 bases). Germline V lookup: CDR1 KGHSY, CDR2 FQNENV. The V end was cut by 4 bases, the J end by 0 bases, with 13 bases between. The CDR3 consists of 15 residues.

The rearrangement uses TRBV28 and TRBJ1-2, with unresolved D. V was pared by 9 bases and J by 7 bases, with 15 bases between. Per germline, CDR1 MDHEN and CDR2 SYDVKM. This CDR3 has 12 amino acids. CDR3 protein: CASKNYPVGYTF. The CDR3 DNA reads TGTGCCAGTAAAAATTACCCGGTTGGCTACACCTTC.

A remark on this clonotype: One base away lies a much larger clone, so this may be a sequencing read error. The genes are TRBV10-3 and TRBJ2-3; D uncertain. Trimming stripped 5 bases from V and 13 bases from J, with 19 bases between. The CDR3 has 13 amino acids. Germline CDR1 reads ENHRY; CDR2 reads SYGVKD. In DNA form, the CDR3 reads TGTGCCATCAGTTGCGGTACCCAGTCGAGCGAGTATTTT. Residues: CAISCGTQSSEYF.

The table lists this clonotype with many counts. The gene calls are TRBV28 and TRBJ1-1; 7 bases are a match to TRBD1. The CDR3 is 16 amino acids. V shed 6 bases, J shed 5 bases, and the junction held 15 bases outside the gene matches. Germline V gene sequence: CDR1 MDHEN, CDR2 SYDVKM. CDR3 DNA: TGTGCCAGCAGCCGACCCGGTTACAGGGGAAAGACTGAAGCTTTCTTT. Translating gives CASSRPGYRGKTEAFF.

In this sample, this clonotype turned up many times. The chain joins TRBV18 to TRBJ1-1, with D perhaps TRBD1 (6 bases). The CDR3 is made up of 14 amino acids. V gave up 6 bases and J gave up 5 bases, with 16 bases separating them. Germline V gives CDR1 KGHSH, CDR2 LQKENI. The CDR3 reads CASSPAGGATEAFF. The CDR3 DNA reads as TGTGCCAGCTCCCCGGCGGGGGGGGCAACTGAAGCTTTCTTT.

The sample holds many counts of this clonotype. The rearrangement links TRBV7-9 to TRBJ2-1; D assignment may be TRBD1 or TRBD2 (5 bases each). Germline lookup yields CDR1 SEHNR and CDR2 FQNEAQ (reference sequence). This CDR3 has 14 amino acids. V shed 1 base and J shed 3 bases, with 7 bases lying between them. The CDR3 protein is CASSLGDHYNEQFF. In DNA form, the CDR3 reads TGTGCCAGCAGCTTAGGGGACCACTACAATGAGCAGTTCTTC.

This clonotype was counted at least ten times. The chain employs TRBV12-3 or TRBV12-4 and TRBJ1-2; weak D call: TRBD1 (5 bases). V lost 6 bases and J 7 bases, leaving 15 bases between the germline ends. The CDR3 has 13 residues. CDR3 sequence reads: CASRYDQGAGYTF. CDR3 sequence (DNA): TGTGCCAGCAGGTACGACCAGGGCGCTGGCTACACCTTC.

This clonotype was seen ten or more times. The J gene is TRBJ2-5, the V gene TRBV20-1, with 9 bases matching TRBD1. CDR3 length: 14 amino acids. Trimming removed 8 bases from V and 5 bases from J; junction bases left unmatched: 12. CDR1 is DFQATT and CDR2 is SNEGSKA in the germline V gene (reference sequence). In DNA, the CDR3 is TGCAGTACCCTACAGGGGGCGATTACGGAGACCCAGTACTTC. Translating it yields CSTLQGAITETQYF.

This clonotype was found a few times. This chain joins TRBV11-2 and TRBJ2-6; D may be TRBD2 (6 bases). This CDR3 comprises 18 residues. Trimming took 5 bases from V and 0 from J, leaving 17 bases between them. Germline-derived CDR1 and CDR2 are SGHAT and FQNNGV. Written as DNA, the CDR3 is TGTGCCAGCAGCGAAGTCCCGGGACTCGGCTCTGGGGCCAACGTCCTGACTTTC. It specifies CASSEVPGLGSGANVLTF.

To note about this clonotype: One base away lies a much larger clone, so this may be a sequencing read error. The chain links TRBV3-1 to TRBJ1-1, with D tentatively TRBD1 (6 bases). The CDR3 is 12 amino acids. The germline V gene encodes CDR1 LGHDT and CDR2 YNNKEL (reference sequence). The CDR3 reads CARSQGGAEAFF. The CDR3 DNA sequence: TGTGCCCGCAGCCAAGGGGGGGCTGAAGCTTTCTTT.

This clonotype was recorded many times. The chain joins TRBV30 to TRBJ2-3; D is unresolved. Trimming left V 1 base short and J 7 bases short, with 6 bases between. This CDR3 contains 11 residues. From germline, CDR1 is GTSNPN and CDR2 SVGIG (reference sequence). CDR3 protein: CAWSDSNTQYF. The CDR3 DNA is TGTGCCTGGAGTGATAGTAATACGCAGTATTTT.

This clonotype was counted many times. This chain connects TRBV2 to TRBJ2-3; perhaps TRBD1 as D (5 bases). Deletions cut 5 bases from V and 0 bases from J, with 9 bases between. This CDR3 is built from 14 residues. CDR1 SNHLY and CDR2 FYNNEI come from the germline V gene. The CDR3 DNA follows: TGTGCCAGCAGTTGGACAACTAGCACAGATACGCAGTATTTT. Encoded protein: CASSWTTSTDTQYF. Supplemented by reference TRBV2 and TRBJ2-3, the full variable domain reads EPEVTQTPSHQVTQMGQEVILRCVPISNHLYFYWYRQILGQKVEFLVSFYNNEISEKSEIFDDQFSVERPDGSNFTLKIRSTKLEDSAMYFCASSWTTSTDTQYFGPGTRLTVL.